These 16 T cell receptor beta chains share one sample of origin, sequenced in a study of cytomegalovirus exposure and HLA in healthy donors. PCR primers comprised 60 Vbeta and 13 Jbeta primers. Profiled with immunoSEQ multiplex PCR; TCRdb holds only in-frame clones, not every one. Seen here are around 140,000 clones, 73% observed once, and the top ten hold 1.5% to 2%. Input material: PBMCs. These receptors originate from a woman aged 18-30 years in good health and CMV-seronegative.

The table lists this clone with a count of one. The genes are TRBV18 and TRBJ1-1; 9 bases agree with TRBD1. The V gene end was trimmed by 5 bases and the J gene end by 3 bases; junction bases not matched to a gene: 4. The germline CDR1 and CDR2 sequences are KGHSH and LQKENI. The CDR3 extends over 14 amino acids. The DNA of the CDR3 is TGTGCCAGCTCAGGGACAGGGAAGGACACTGAAGCTTTCTTT. It translates to CASSGTGKDTEAFF.

CDR3 sequence: CASSYDRDQPQHF. CDR3 sequence (DNA): TGTGCCAGCAGTTACGACAGAGATCAGCCCCAGCATTTT. The chain has TRBV6-5 and TRBJ1-5; maybe TRBD1 (5 bases). Germline V gives CDR1 MNHEY, CDR2 SVGAGI. There are 13 residues in the CDR3. With 2 bases removed from V and 5 bases from J, the gap between germline ends came to 7 bases.

The chain has TRBV7-2 and TRBJ2-7; 10 bases align to TRBD2. Trimming removed 5 bases from V and 2 bases from J; junction bases left unmatched: 9. Germline V CDR1 and CDR2: SGHTA, FQGNSA. The CDR3 runs to 16 residues. The CDR3 is CASSPRGLAGAYEQYF. Written as DNA, the CDR3 is TGTGCCAGCAGCCCCAGAGGTCTAGCGGGGGCCTACGAGCAGTACTTC.

The chain employs TRBV5-4 and TRBJ2-5; 11 bases align to TRBD2. The germline CDR1 and CDR2 sequences are SGHNT and YYREEE (reference sequence). The V segment lost 4 bases and the J segment 2 bases; nucleotides outside the gene matches: 7. This CDR3 region has 16 residues. CDR3 residues: CASSPGLAVVQETQYF. CDR3 nucleotides: TGTGCCAGCAGCCCGGGACTAGCGGTGGTACAAGAGACCCAGTACTTC.

The V call is TRBV18, the J call TRBJ1-5; TRBD1 agrees at 12 bases. Germline lookup yields CDR1 KGHSH and CDR2 LQKENI. The CDR3 is 17 amino acids. The junction had 5 bases not matched to a gene; V was cut back by 2 bases and J by 3 bases. The CDR3 loop reads CASSPGTGGHYNQPQHF. The CDR3 DNA reads as TGTGCCAGCTCACCAGGGACAGGGGGCCATTACAATCAGCCCCAGCATTTT.

The rearrangement joins TRBV6-5 to TRBJ1-2; 8 bases are shared with TRBD1. The CDR3 has 14 residues. Germline CDR1 and CDR2: MNHEY and SVGAGI. With 6 bases clipped from V and 2 bases from J, the junction kept 5 bases outside the gene matches. CDR3 sequence (DNA): TGTGCCAGCAGCAGGACAGGGACCAACTATGGCTACACCTTC. Its translation: CASSRTGTNYGYTF.

CDR3 loop: CASSAQGQGRLEKLFF. As DNA, the CDR3 is TGTGCCAGCAGTGCCCAAGGACAGGGAAGACTTGAAAAACTGTTTTTT. The chain couples TRBV6-1 to TRBJ1-4; the match to TRBD1 covers 8 bases. The trim removed 4 bases at V and 7 bases at J, leaving 11 bases unmatched. This CDR3 has 16 amino acids. Germline assignment: CDR1 MNHNS and CDR2 SASEGT.

The J gene is TRBJ2-7, the V gene TRBV9, with 10 nucleotides matching TRBD1. From germline, CDR1 is SGDLS and CDR2 YYNGEE. Trimming cost V 3 bases and J 5 bases; bases outside gene matches: 2. The CDR3 extends over 13 amino acids. CDR3 sequence reads: CASSAGQGDEQYV. In DNA form, the CDR3 reads TGTGCCAGCAGCGCAGGACAGGGGGACGAGCAGTACGTC.

The table lists this clone with a count of one. This chain joins TRBV29-1 and TRBJ2-7, with 10 bases aligning to TRBD1. The V segment lost 7 bases and the J segment 2 bases; nucleotides outside the gene matches: 5. Per the germline V gene, CDR1 is SQVTM and CDR2 is ANQGSEA. There are 13 residues in the CDR3. The CDR3 reads CSGGQGRPYEQYF. The CDR3 DNA reads as TGCAGCGGGGGACAGGGGCGGCCCTACGAGCAGTACTTC.

The V call is TRBV7-2, the J call TRBJ1-2; tentative D call: TRBD1 (6 bases). CDR3 size: 15 residues. V was trimmed by 1 base and J by 4 bases, leaving 13 bases between them. CDR1 is SGHTA, CDR2 FQGNSA, per germline. In DNA, the CDR3 is TGTGCCAGCAGCTTAGTCCCAGGGGTGAGCTATGGCTACACCTTC. Encoded protein: CASSLVPGVSYGYTF. The whole variable domain, remainder taken from reference TRBV7-2 and TRBJ1-2, is GAGVSQSPSNKVTEKGKDVELRCDPISGHTALYWYRQSLGQGLEFLIYFQGNSAPDKSGLPSDRFSAERTGGSVSTLTIQRTQQEDSAVYLCASSLVPGVSYGYTFGSGTRLTVV.

The rearrangement uses TRBV7-9 and TRBJ1-3; D is possibly TRBD1 (6 bases). The CDR3 contains 13 residues. The germline CDR1 and CDR2 sequences are SEHNR and FQNEAQ (reference sequence). Trimming removed 5 bases at V and 3 bases at J, with 8 bases between. The CDR3 nucleotides are TGTGCCAGCAGCCCAGGGGATGGAAACACCATATATTTT. It codes for CASSPGDGNTIYF.

The gene calls are TRBV28 and TRBJ1-2, with TRBD1 matching 9 bases. V lost 6 bases and J lost 1; bases outside the gene matches: 6. The CDR3 loop spans 15 amino acids. Germline V gives CDR1 MDHEN, CDR2 SYDVKM. CDR3 sequence: CASRPQGAFNYGYTF. Written as DNA, the CDR3 is TGTGCCAGCAGGCCACAGGGGGCTTTTAACTATGGCTACACCTTC.

This clone was seen once. The V and J genes are TRBV19 and TRBJ2-3, with D perhaps TRBD2 (6 bases). CDR1 and CDR2 from the germline V gene are LNHDA and SQIVND (reference sequence). CDR3 size: 15 residues. Deletions cut 9 bases from V and 5 bases from J, with 21 bases between. CDR3 sequence (DNA): TGTGCCAGCTCTCTAAGTTCACTAGCCATAGATACGCAGTATTTT. Translation gives CASSLSSLAIDTQYF.

This chain uses TRBV19 with TRBJ1-1; D not certain. Germline lookup yields CDR1 LNHDA and CDR2 SQIVND (reference sequence). Deletions cut 6 bases from V and 4 bases from J, with 18 bases between. The CDR3 is made up of 15 amino acids. The CDR3 DNA reads as TGTGCCAGTAGGGCCTTGGGAGGGAGAGGCACTGAAGCTTTCTTT. This codes for CASRALGGRGTEAFF.

This chain uses TRBV4-1 with TRBJ2-1; 11 nucleotides match TRBD2. V was pared by 1 base and J by 0 bases, with 5 bases of the junction left unmatched. The length of the CDR3 is 18 residues. Germline V CDR1 and CDR2: MGHRA, YSYEKL. CDR3 sequence reads: CASSQGLAGRSSYNEQFF. CDR3 bases: TGCGCCAGCAGCCAAGGACTAGCGGGACGGAGCTCCTACAATGAGCAGTTCTTC.

V is TRBV4-3 and J is TRBJ1-2, with D possibly TRBD1 on 5 matching bases. Germline-derived CDR1 and CDR2 are LGHNA and YSLEER. Trimming cost V 0 bases and J 4 bases, with 12 bases left between them. CDR3 length equals 15 residues. CDR3 nucleotides: TGCGCCAGCAGCCAAGAGGGGCGGTCGATCTATGGCTACACCTTC. Its protein product is CASSQEGRSIYGYTF.